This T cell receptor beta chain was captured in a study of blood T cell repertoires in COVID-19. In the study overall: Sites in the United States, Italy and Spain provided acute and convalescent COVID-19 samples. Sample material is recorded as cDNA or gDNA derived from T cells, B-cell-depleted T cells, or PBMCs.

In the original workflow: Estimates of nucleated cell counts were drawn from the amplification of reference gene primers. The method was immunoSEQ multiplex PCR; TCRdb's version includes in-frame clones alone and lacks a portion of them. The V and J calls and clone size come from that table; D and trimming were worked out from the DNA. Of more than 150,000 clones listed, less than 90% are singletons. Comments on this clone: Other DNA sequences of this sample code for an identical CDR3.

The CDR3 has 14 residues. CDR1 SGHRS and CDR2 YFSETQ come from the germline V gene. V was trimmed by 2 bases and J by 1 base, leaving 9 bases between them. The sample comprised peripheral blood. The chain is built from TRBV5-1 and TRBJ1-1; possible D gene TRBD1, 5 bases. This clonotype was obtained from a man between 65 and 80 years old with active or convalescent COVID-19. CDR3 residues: CASSLTTGNTEAFF. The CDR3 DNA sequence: TGCGCCAGCAGCTTAACTACAGGGAACACTGAAGCTTTCTTT.